The 15 T cell receptor beta chains below were found in one sample sequenced in a study of T cells in localized non-small cell lung cancer. Profiled with immunoSEQ multiplex PCR; TCRdb holds only in-frame clones, not every one. The sample has tens of thousands of clones, 80% seen once. Sample: peripheral blood, taken before any cancer treatment. These receptors were obtained from a female donor over 55 with stage I lung adenocarcinoma.

This chain links TRBV7-9 with TRBJ2-7; D is uncertain. V lost 5 bases to trimming and J lost 4 bases, with 21 bases between them. Germline CDR1 is SEHNR and CDR2 is FQNEAQ (reference sequence). The CDR3 is 16 residues long. The CDR3 protein is CASSPPFRTANYEQYF. DNA of the CDR3: TGTGCCAGCAGCCCCCCCTTTAGGACGGCGAATTACGAGCAGTACTTC.

The chain couples TRBV19 to TRBJ1-5; no clear D gene. CDR1 and CDR2 (germline): LNHDA, SQIVND (reference sequence). The CDR3 is 15 residues long. With 6 bases removed from V and 0 bases from J, the gap between germline ends came to 12 bases. CDR3 DNA: TGTGCCAGTAGCCCGATCGGCAATAGCAATCAGCCCCAGCATTTT. The encoded protein is CASSPIGNSNQPQHF.

Ten or more counts support this clone. At the DNA level, this CDR3 is encoded by other sequences in the same sample as well. The chain combines TRBV7-3 with TRBJ2-7, with unresolved D. V gave up 0 bases and J gave up 3 bases, with 6 bases separating them. The V gene's germline CDR1 is SGHTA and CDR2 FQGTGA. The CDR3 sequence is 13 residues long. The CDR3 protein is CASSLTWGYEQYF. The CDR3 DNA reads as TGTGCCAGCAGCTTAACGTGGGGCTACGAGCAGTACTTC. The complete variable domain, with remaining parts taken from reference TRBV7-3 and TRBJ2-7, reads GAGVSQTPSNKVTEKGKYVELRCDPISGHTALYWYRQSLGQGPEFLIYFQGTGAADDSGLPNDRFFAVRPEGSVSTLKIQRTERGDSAVYLCASSLTWGYEQYFGPGTRLTVT.

This rearrangement joins TRBV19 to TRBJ2-4, with 7 bases lining up with TRBD1. CDR1 is LNHDA, CDR2 SQIVND, per germline (reference sequence). V gave up 4 bases and J gave up 7 bases; unmatched junction bases: 7. The CDR3 totals 14 residues. The CDR3 region is CASSTQTGMNIQYF. CDR3 in DNA: TGTGCCAGTAGTACGCAGACAGGGATGAACATTCAGTACTTC.

V and J are TRBV9 and TRBJ1-3; a possible D gene is TRBD1 (6 bases). V was pared by 0 bases and J by 0 bases, with 10 bases between. The CDR3 loop spans 16 amino acids. Germline CDR1 reads SGDLS; CDR2 reads YYNGEE. The CDR3 sequence: CASSVVDRLSGNTIYF. The CDR3 DNA follows: TGTGCCAGCAGCGTAGTTGACAGGCTCTCTGGAAACACCATATATTTT.

V and J are TRBV7-3 and TRBJ2-3; 7 bases are shared with TRBD2. Looked up from germline, CDR1 is SGHTA and CDR2 is FQGTGA. V trimming: 1 base; J trimming: 3 bases; junction bases outside the gene matches: 1. CDR3 length: 14 residues. CDR3 sequence reads: CASSLSGSTDTQYF. As DNA, the CDR3 is TGTGCCAGCAGCTTAAGCGGGAGTACAGATACGCAGTATTTT.

This clone was recorded only once. The chain joins TRBV7-2 to TRBJ1-6, with 7 bases matching TRBD1. The germline V gene encodes CDR1 SGHTA and CDR2 FQGNSA. This CDR3 region has 15 residues. Losses at the gene ends were 5 bases for V and 9 bases for J; bases not matched to a gene: 10. DNA for the CDR3: TGTGCCAGCAGCCTCCCGCCAGGGGGAAGTTCACCCCTCCACTTT. Its translation is CASSLPPGGSSPLHF.

The J gene is TRBJ2-1, the V gene TRBV19; the D gene is possibly TRBD2 (6 bases). Germline CDR1 LNHDA, CDR2 SQIVND (reference sequence). This CDR3 region has 15 residues. V was cut by 1 base and J by 3 bases, with 10 bases left in between. The CDR3 protein is CASSIGNGGYNEQFF. In nucleotides, the CDR3 is TGTGCCAGTAGTATAGGTAACGGGGGCTACAATGAGCAGTTCTTC.

The chain carries TRBV7-2 and TRBJ2-7, with 8 bases aligning to TRBD2. This CDR3 is 17 amino acids long. Trimming cost V 0 bases and J 5 bases; bases outside gene matches: 12. Germline V gives CDR1 SGHTA, CDR2 FQGNSA. The CDR3 bases are TGTGCCAGCAGCTTAGCCGAAGGACTAGCTCAGTTCCACGAGCAGTACTTC. The encoded protein is CASSLAEGLAQFHEQYF.

About this clone itself: A junction boundary mismatches the germline segment, possibly from a read error. The chain combines TRBV7-2 with TRBJ1-6; D gene ambiguous. CDR3 length: 13 residues. Germline-derived CDR1 and CDR2 are SGHTA and FQGNSA. CDR3 sequence reads: CASSANTLSLSNF. The DNA for the CDR3 is TGTGCCAGCAGCGCCAACACACTGTCCCTGTCGAACTTT. The variable domain in full, completed from reference TRBV7-2 and TRBJ1-6, reads GAGVSQSPSNKVTEKGKDVELRCDPISGHTALYWYRQSLGQGLEFLIYFQGNSAPDKSGLPSDRFSAERTGGSVSTLTIQRTQQEDSAVYLCASSANTLSLSNFGNGTRLTVT.

The V gene is TRBV10-3, the J gene TRBJ2-7; 10 bases align to TRBD2. Germline V gene lookup returns CDR1 ENHRY and CDR2 SYGVKD. The CDR3 extends over 14 amino acids. V shed 7 bases, J shed 4 bases, and the junction held 7 bases outside the gene matches. The CDR3 region is CAITRTSGVYEQYF. DNA for the CDR3: TGTGCCATCACCAGGACTAGCGGAGTATACGAGCAGTACTTC.

The V call is TRBV10-3, the J call TRBJ2-5, with 12 bases lining up with TRBD1. The germline V gene encodes CDR1 ENHRY and CDR2 SYGVKD. J gave up 2 bases and V 5 bases, and 6 bases lay outside the gene matches. This CDR3 region has 16 residues. As DNA, the CDR3 is TGTGCCATCAGTACCGGGACAGGGGGCGAACAAGAGACCCAGTACTTC. It translates to CAISTGTGGEQETQYF.

The chain recombines TRBV11-1 with TRBJ2-5, with 12 positions matching TRBD2. The germline CDR1 and CDR2 sequences are SGHAT and FQDESV (reference sequence). This CDR3 is 15 amino acids long. Losses at the gene ends were 3 bases for V and 9 bases for J; bases not matched to a gene: 8. CDR3 in DNA: TGTGCCAGCAGCTTCGGACTAGCGGGGCTGGCAGCCCAGTACTTC. Amino acid sequence: CASSFGLAGLAAQYF.

The J gene is TRBJ1-5, the V gene TRBV30, with TRBD1 matching 7 bases. After removal of 4 bases from V and 5 bases from J, the junction contained 8 bases not matched to a gene. The CDR3 extends over 14 amino acids. Germline V gives CDR1 GTSNPN, CDR2 SVGIG (reference sequence). In DNA, the CDR3 is TGTGCCTGGACTTCCATAGGGGGCCATCAGCCCCAGCATTTT. Amino acid sequence: CAWTSIGGHQPQHF.

The chain links TRBV5-4 to TRBJ2-1; a weak D match, TRBD2 (5 bases). The germline V gene encodes CDR1 SGHNT and CDR2 YYREEE (reference sequence). V lost 4 bases to trimming and J lost 4 bases, with 18 bases between them. This CDR3 has 16 amino acids. For the CDR3, the DNA is TGTGCCAGCAGCAGTCCTGGGAGCAAGTATTACAATGAGCAGTTCTTC. This gives the protein CASSSPGSKYYNEQFF.